The rows below give T cell receptor beta chains drawn from one sample of a study of blood T cell repertoires in COVID-19. The assay was immunoSEQ multiplex PCR, and TCRdb's table has in-frame clones only and misses some. The sample has hundreds of thousands of clones; 85% to 90% are singletons. The specimen sequenced was PBMCs or T cells enriched from blood (not recorded which). The receptors here all came from a woman aged 25 to 39 who had recovered from COVID-19. The CDR3 runs from the conserved cysteine through the conserved F or W. The D gene is left open where the match is weak.

TRBV5-8	.	CASSLTQDSLTNQPQHF
TRBV15	TRBD1	CATSRWGQALNTEAFF
TRBV19	TRBD2	CASSISLAGVYNEQFF
TRBV3-1/TRBV3-2	.	CASSNLGGGPDEQFF
TRBV28	.	CASSLTRGYTF
TRBV7-9	.	CASSLIQEGSPLHF
TRBV5-4	TRBD1	CASSSGPRDRGRDEQFF
TRBV7-2	TRBD2	CASSSQTSNNYEQYF
TRBV11-2	TRBD2	CATQPGLAGHEQYF
TRBV28	.	CASAGRGKELFF
TRBV14	.	CASRPGYRHQETQYF
TRBV7-6	.	CASSLKLNEQFF
TRBV27	.	CASSFRARGYGYTF
TRBV5-4	TRBD1	CASSLPGQGAVNEQFF
TRBV28	.	CATRGGGPPRSYEQYF
TRBV11-2	.	CASSLGGRMNTEAFF
TRBV3-1/TRBV3-2	.	CASSPNTGSYTEAFF
TRBV20-1	.	CSARASTEAFF
TRBV28	.	CASSRGRTDYGYTF
TRBV24-1	TRBD1	CATSEPGQELNEQFF
TRBV28	.	CASSFPGQSYEQYF
TRBV7-7	.	CASSFDTNSPLHF
TRBV19	.	CASSTSRHPNSPLHF
TRBV19	.	CASSKGDYPNTEAFF
TRBV4-3	TRBD1	CASSQDVGTGKNIQYF
TRBV18	TRBD2	CASSLGGLAETYEQYF
TRBV19	.	CASSIDRTQPQHF
TRBV19	TRBD1	CASSTDRVNTEAFF
TRBV3-1/TRBV3-2	.	CASSQEGGYSPLHF
TRBV27	.	CASRSGPEAFF
TRBV7-2	TRBD1	CASSPAGGSGNTIYF
TRBV6-5	.	CASDPGTDTQYF
TRBV6-5	TRBD2	CASRTGTRDTQYF
TRBV7-2	.	CASSLVESFNYGYTF
TRBV27	TRBD1	CASSFDRAWGNSPLHF
TRBV7-9	TRBD1	CASRLINDRDAGYGYTF